The 2 T cell receptor beta chains in this list originate from one sample, sequenced in a study of cytomegalovirus exposure and HLA in healthy donors (dated by TCRdb to the late 2010s). Libraries came from the immunoSEQ multiplex PCR assay. For the multiplex PCR, a mixture combining 60 forward primers for TCR Vbeta segments and 13 reverse primers for TCR Jbeta segments was used. This immuneACCESS table, as held by TCRdb, lists in-frame sequences with V and J called but not all clones. Of the missing ones, under half trace to an unresolved V gene in checked studies; the others have no known cause. This sample gives about 160,000 clones in total; 87% of them show up just once. The ten largest clonotypes hold 0.7% to 1% of the sample. What was sequenced was PBMCs. The receptor source for this set is a woman aged 25 to 45 in good health and CMV-seronegative.

Details on this clone: One end of the junction fails to match germline, which may point to a read error. The chain is built from TRBV7-9 and TRBJ2-5, with D possibly matching TRBD1 (5 bases). The germline V gene encodes CDR1 SEHNR and CDR2 FQNEAQ (reference sequence). The CDR3 totals 14 residues. CDR3 bases: TGTGCCAGCAACTTAGGGCAGGGTGGAGAGACCCAGTACTTC. Its protein is CASNLGQGGETQYF.

This clone has a single count. The genes are TRBV7-2 and TRBJ2-7; 8 nucleotides line up with TRBD1. V was pared by 5 bases and J by 1 base, with 7 bases of the junction left unmatched. This CDR3 has 15 residues. From germline, CDR1 is SGHTA and CDR2 FQGNSA. The CDR3 region is CASSRQGSISYEQYF. The CDR3 DNA is TGTGCCAGCAGCCGACAGGGGAGTATTTCCTACGAGCAGTACTTC.